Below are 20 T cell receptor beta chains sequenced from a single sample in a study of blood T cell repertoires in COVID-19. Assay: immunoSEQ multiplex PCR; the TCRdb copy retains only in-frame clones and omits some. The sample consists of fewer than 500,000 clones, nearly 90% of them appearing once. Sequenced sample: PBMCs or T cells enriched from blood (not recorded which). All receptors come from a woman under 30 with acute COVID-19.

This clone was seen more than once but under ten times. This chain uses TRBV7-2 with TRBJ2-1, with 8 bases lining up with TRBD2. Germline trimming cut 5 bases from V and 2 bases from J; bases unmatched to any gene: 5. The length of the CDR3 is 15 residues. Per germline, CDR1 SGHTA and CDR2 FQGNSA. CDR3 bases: TGTGCCAGCAGCGCCACTAGCGGACCCTACAATGAGCAGTTCTTC. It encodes CASSATSGPYNEQFF.

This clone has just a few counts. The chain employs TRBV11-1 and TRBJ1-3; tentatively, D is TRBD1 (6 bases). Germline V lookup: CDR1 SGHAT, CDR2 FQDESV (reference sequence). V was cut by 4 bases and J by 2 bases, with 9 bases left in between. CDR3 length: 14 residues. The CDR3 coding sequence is TGTGCCAGCAGCTCGCGGACAGCTGGAAACACCATATATTTT. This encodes CASSSRTAGNTIYF. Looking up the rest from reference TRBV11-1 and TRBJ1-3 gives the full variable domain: EAEVAQSPRYKITEKSQAVAFWCDPISGHATLYWYRQILGQGPELLVQFQDESVVDDSQLPKDRFSAERLKGVDSTLKIQPAELGDSAMYLCASSSRTAGNTIYFGEGSWLTVV.

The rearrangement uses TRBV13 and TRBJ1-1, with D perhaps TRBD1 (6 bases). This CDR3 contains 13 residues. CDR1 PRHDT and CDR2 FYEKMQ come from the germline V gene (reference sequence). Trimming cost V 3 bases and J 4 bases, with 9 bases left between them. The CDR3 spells CASSFSRGTEAFF. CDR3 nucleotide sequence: TGTGCCAGCAGCTTTTCCAGGGGCACTGAAGCTTTCTTT.

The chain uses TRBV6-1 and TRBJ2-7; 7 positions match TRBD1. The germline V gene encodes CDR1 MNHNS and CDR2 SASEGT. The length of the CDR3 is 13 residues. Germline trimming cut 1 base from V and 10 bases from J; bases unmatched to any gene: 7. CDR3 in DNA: TGTGCCAGCAGTGAAGAAGGCAGGGGGTTTCAGTACTTC. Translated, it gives CASSEEGRGFQYF.

The CDR3 DNA reads as TGTGCCATCAGTGACATAGACAGGGGGGCTCCCGAAGCTTTCTTT. Translated: CAISDIDRGAPEAFF. The chain has TRBV10-3 and TRBJ1-1; 9 bases are shared with TRBD1. Per the germline V gene, CDR1 is ENHRY and CDR2 is SYGVKD. The CDR3 runs to 15 residues. V dropped 3 bases and J dropped 8; count of bases not matched to a gene: 10.

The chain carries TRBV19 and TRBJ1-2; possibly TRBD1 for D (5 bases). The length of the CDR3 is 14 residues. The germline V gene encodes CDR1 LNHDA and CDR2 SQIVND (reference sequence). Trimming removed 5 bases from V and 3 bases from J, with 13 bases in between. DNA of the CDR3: TGTGCCAGTAGTCATCGGACCAGGGACTATGGCTACACCTTC. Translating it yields CASSHRTRDYGYTF.

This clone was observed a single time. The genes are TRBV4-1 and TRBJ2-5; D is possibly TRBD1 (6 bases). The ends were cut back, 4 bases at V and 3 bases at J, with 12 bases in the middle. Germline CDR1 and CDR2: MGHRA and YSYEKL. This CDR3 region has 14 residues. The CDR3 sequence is CASSPAGAEETQYF. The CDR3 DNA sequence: TGCGCCAGCAGCCCGGCAGGGGCGGAAGAGACCCAGTACTTC.

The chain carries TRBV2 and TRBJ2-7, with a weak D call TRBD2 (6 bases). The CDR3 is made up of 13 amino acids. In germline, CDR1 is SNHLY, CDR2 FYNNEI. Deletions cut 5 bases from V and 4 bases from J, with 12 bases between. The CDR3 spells CASSPPGVYEQYF. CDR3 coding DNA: TGTGCCAGCAGTCCTCCGGGAGTTTACGAGCAGTACTTC.

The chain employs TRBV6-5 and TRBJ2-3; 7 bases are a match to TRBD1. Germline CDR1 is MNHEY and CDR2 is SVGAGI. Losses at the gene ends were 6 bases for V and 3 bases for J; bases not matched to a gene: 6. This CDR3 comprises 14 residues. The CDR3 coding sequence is TGTGCCAGCAGCCTTGACAGGGTGACAGATACGCAGTATTTT. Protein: CASSLDRVTDTQYF.

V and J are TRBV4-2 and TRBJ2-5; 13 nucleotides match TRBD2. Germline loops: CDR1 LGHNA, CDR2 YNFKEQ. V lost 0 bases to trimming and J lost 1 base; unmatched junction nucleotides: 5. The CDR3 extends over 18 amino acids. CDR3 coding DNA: TGTGCCAGCAGCCAAGAACTAGCGGGGGGGATTTCCCAAGAGACCCAGTACTTC. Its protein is CASSQELAGGISQETQYF.

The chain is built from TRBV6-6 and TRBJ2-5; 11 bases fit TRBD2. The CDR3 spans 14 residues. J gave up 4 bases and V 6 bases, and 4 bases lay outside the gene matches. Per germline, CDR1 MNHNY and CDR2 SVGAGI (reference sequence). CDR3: CASSIAGGPETQYF. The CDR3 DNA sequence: TGTGCCAGCAGCATAGCGGGAGGGCCAGAGACCCAGTACTTC.

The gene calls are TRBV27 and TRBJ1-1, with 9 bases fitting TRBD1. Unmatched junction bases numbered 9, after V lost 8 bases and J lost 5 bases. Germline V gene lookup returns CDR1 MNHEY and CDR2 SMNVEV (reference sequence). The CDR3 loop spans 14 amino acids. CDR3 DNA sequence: TGTGCCAGCGTTGTGGGACAGGGAGGTACTGAAGCTTTCTTT. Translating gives CASVVGQGGTEAFF.

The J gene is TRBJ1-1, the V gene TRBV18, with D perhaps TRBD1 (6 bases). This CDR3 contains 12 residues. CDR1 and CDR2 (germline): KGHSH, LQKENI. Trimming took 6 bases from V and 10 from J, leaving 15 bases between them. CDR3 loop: CASSQTGRGAFF. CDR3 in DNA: TGTGCCAGCTCTCAGACAGGCCGGGGAGCTTTCTTT.

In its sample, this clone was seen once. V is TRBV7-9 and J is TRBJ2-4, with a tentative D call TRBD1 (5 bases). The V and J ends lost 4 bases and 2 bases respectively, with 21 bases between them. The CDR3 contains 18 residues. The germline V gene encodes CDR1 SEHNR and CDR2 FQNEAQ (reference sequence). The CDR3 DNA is TGTGCCAGCAGCTCAGGGCCTTTCTCCCCTGAGTCCAAAAACATTCAGTACTTC. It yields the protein CASSSGPFSPESKNIQYF. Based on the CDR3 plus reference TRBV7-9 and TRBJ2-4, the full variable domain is DTGVSQNPRHKITKRGQNVTFRCDPISEHNRLYWYRQTLGQGPEFLTYFQNEAQLEKSRLLSDRFSAERPKGSFSTLEIQRTEQGDSAMYLCASSSGPFSPESKNIQYFGAGTRLSVL.

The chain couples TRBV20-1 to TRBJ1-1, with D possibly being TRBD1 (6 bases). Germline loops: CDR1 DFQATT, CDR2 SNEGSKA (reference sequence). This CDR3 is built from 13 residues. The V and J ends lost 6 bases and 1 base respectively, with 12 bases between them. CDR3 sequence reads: CSASQQGNTEAFF. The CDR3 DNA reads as TGCAGTGCAAGTCAACAGGGGAACACTGAAGCTTTCTTT.

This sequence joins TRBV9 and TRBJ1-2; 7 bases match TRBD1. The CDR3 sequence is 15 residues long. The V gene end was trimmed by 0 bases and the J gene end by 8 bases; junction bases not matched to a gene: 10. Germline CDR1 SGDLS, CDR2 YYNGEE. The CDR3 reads CASSVADRFQEGYTF. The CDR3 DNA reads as TGTGCCAGCAGCGTAGCGGACAGGTTCCAGGAGGGCTACACCTTC.

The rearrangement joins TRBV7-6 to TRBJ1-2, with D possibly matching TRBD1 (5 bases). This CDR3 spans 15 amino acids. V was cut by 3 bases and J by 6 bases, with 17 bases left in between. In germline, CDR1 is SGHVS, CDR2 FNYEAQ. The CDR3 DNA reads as TGTGCCAGCAGCTTGTTAGGGGTTGTAGCGGATGGCTACACCTTC. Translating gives CASSLLGVVADGYTF.

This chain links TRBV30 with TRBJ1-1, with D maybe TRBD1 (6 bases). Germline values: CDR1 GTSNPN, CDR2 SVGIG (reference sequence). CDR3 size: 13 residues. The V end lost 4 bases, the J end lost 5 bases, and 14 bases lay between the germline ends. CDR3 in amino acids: CAWIAGAYTEAFF. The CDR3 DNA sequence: TGTGCCTGGATTGCGGGGGCATATACTGAAGCTTTCTTT.

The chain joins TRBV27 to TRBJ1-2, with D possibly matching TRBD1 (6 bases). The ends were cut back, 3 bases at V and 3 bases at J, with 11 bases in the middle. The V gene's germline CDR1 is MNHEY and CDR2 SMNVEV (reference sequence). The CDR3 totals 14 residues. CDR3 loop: CASSFRTADYGYTF. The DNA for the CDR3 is TGTGCCAGCAGTTTTAGGACAGCCGACTATGGCTACACCTTC.

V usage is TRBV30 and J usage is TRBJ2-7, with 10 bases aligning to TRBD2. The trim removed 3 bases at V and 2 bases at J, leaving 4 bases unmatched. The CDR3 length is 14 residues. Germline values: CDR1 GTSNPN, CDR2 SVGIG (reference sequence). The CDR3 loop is CAWSLAGVTYEQYF. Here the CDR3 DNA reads TGTGCCTGGAGCCTAGCGGGGGTTACCTACGAGCAGTACTTC. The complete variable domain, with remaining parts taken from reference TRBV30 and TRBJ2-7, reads SQTIHQWPATLVQPVGSPLSLECTVEGTSNPNLYWYRQAAGRGLQLLFYSVGIGQISSEVPQNLSASRPQDRQFILSSKKLLLSDSGFYLCAWSLAGVTYEQYFGPGTRLTVT.